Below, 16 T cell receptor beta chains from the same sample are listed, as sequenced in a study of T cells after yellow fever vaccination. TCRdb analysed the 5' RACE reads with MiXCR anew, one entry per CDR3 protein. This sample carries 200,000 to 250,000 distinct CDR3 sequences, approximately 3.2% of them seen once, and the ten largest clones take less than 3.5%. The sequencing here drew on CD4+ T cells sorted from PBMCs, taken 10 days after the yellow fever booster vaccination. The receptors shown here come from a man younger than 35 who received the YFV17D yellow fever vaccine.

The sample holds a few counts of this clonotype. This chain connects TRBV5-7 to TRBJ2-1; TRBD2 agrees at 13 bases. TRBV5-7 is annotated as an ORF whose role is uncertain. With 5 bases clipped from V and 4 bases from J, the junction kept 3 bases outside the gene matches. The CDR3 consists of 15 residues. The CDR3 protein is CASSTGLAGYNEQFF. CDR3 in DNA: TGTGCCAGCAGTACGGGACTAGCGGGATACAATGAGCAGTTCTTC.

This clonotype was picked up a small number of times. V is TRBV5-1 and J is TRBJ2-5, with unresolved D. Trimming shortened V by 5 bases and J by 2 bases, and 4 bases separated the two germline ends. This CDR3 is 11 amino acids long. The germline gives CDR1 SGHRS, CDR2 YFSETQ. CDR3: CASRVQETQYF. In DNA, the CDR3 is TGCGCCAGCAGGGTACAAGAGACCCAGTACTTC.

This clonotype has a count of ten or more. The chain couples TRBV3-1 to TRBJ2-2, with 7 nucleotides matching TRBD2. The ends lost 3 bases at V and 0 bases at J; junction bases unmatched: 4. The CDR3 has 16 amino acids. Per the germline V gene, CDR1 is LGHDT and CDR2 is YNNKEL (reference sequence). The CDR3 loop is CASSHTRGSNTGELFF. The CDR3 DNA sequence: TGTGCCAGCAGCCATACGCGGGGGTCGAACACCGGGGAGCTGTTTTTT.

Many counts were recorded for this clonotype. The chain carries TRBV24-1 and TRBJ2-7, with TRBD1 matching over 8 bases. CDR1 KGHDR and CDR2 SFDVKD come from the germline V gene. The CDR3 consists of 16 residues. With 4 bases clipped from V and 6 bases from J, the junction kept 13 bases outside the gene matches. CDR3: CATSERDRHPGAEQYF. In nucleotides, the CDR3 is TGTGCCACCAGTGAGAGGGACAGGCACCCAGGAGCCGAGCAGTACTTC.

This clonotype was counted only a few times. This CDR3 reads CASSRDVGQETQYF. CDR3 sequence (DNA): TGTGCCAGCAGTCGGGACGTAGGACAAGAGACCCAGTACTTC. J is TRBJ2-5 and V is TRBV2; either TRBD1 or TRBD2 may fit D (5 bases each). CDR1 and CDR2 from the germline V gene are SNHLY and FYNNEI. V shed 5 bases and J shed 2 bases, with 12 bases lying between them. The CDR3 extends over 14 amino acids.

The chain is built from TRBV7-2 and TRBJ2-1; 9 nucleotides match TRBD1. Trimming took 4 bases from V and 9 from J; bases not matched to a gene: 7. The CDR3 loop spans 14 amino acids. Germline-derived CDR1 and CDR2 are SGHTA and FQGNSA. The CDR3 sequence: CASSSQGAPSEQFF. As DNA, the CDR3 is TGTGCCAGCAGCTCACAGGGGGCGCCTAGTGAGCAGTTCTTC. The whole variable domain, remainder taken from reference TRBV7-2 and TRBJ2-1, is GAGVSQSPSNKVTEKGKDVELRCDPISGHTALYWYRQSLGQGLEFLIYFQGNSAPDKSGLPSDRFSAERTGGSVSTLTIQRTQQEDSAVYLCASSSQGAPSEQFFGPGTRLTVL.

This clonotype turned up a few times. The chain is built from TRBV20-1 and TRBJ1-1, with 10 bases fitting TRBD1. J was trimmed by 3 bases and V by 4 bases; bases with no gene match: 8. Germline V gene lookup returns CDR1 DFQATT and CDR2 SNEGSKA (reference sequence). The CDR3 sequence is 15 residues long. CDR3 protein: CSATDPGTGDTEAFF. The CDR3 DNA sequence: TGCAGTGCTACGGATCCCGGGACAGGGGACACTGAAGCTTTCTTT.

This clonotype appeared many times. CDR3 nucleotide sequence: TGTGCCAGCTCACGGACGGAGGGCAATCAGCCCCAGCATTTT. This sequence encodes CASSRTEGNQPQHF. V is TRBV18 and J is TRBJ1-5, with no clear D. The CDR3 consists of 14 residues. Deletions cut 4 bases from V and 2 bases from J, with 9 bases between. Germline V gives CDR1 KGHSH, CDR2 LQKENI.

CDR3 coding DNA: TGTGCCAGCTCACCGGTCCTACAAGGGATGGGTGAAAAACTGTTTTTT. Its protein is CASSPVLQGMGEKLFF. The chain is built from TRBV18 and TRBJ1-4; no clear D. V gave up 3 bases and J gave up 7 bases, with 18 bases separating them. The CDR3 has 16 amino acids. The germline CDR1 and CDR2 sequences are KGHSH and LQKENI.

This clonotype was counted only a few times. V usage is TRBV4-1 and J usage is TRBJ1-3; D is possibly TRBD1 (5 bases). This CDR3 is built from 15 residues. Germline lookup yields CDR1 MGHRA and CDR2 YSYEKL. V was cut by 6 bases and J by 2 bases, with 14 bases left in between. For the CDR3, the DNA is TGCGCCAGCAGGGGGGAAGAGAATCCTGGAAACACCATATATTTT. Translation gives CASRGEENPGNTIYF.

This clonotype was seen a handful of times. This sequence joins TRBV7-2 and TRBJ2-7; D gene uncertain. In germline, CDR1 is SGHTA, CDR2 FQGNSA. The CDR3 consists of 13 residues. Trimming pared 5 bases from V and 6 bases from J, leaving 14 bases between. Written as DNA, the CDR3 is TGTGCCAGCAGCCGCTCGTTAACCCTCGAGCAGTACTTC. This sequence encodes CASSRSLTLEQYF.

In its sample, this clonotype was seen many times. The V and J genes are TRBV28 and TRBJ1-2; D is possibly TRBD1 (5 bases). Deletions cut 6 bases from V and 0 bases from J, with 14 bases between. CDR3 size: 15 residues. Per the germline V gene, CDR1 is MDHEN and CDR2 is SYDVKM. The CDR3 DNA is TGTGCCAGCAGGCTGGGGGGACCAGCTAACTATGGCTACACCTTC. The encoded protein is CASRLGGPANYGYTF.

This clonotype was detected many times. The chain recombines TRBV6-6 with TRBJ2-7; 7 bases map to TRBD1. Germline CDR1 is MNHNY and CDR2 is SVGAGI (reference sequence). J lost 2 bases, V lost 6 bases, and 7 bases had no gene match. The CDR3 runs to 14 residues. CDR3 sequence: CASRSGTVTYEQYV. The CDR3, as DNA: TGTGCCAGCAGATCCGGGACAGTCACCTACGAGCAGTACGTC.

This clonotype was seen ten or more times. The CDR3 DNA reads TGTGCCAGTAGTTTCCTCGGCGGGGGTGCAGATACGCAGTATTTT. Amino acid sequence: CASSFLGGGADTQYF. The V and J genes are TRBV19 and TRBJ2-3; 7 positions agree with TRBD2. The germline V gene has CDR1 LNHDA and CDR2 SQIVND (reference sequence). The J segment lost 4 bases and the V segment lost 5 bases, leaving 9 bases of the junction unmatched. CDR3 size: 15 residues.

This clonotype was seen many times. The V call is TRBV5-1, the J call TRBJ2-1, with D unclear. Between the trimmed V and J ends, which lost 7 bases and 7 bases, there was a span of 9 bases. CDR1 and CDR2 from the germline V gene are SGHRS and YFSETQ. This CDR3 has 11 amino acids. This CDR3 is CASRVRNEQFF. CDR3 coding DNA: TGCGCCAGCCGGGTTCGGAATGAGCAGTTCTTC.

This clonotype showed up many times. The CDR3 sequence is CASSLMEQTQYF. The CDR3 DNA reads TGTGCCAGCAGTTTGATGGAGCAGACCCAGTACTTC. V is TRBV12-3 or TRBV12-4 and J is TRBJ2-5; D is undetermined. Trimming took off 3 bases at V and 6 bases at J, with 8 bases between the two ends. This CDR3 is 12 amino acids long.